Sequencing of this T cell receptor beta chain was carried out in a study of cytomegalovirus exposure and HLA in healthy donors. This clone turned up a few times. V was pared by 2 bases and J by 5 bases, with 16 bases of the junction left unmatched. This CDR3 contains 18 residues. Germline loops: CDR1 SNHLY, CDR2 FYNNEI. PCR used 60 Vbeta primers and 13 Jbeta primers. Assay: immunoSEQ multiplex PCR; the TCRdb copy retains only in-frame clones and omits some. The sample has 35,000 to 45,000 clones, 40% to 60% seen once. The sample consisted of PBMCs. This chain uses TRBV2 with TRBJ2-5; 8 bases fit TRBD1. This clonotype was sampled from a human donor in good health. This CDR3 reads CASSEYLDRDPVKETQYF. CDR3 DNA sequence: TGTGCCAGCAGTGAATATTTGGACAGGGATCCAGTGAAGGAGACCCAGTACTTC.